This T cell receptor (beta chain) was sequenced for a study of T cells in localized non-small cell lung cancer. Study-level findings and limits: Sequencing, confined to only one tumor region, leaves heterogeneity possible. Clonality peaked in uninvolved adjacent lung rather than tumor.

This CDR3 has 13 amino acids. CDR1 and CDR2 (germline): SGDLS, YYNGEE. V dropped 5 bases and J dropped 7 bases, with 13 bases sitting between them. The data were produced by immunoSEQ multiplex PCR, yet TCRdb's version contains in-frame clones alone and is incomplete. The sample yields around 67,000 clones, about nine tenths seen once. As for this clone: Its antigen is undetermined.

V gene TRBV9 combines with J gene TRBJ2-1, with D maybe TRBD2 (7 bases). The clonotype originates from a woman aged 35-75 years with stage I lung adenocarcinoma. The sequencing used peripheral blood, collected before any cancer treatment. CDR3 sequence: CASRAGADNEQFF. The CDR3 region has the DNA TGTGCCAGCAGGGCGGGGGCCGATAATGAGCAGTTCTTC.